This T cell receptor (beta chain) was recovered during a study of T-cell reconstitution after alpha-beta-depleted transplantation in children. The TCRbeta library incorporated unique molecular identifiers. Using its own MiXCR run on the PCR reads, TCRdb lists one record per CDR3 protein. The sample lists around 410,000 distinct CDR3 sequences, roughly a tenth occurring once. CDR1 SGHAT and CDR2 FQNNGV come from the germline V gene. The V end lost 4 bases, the J end lost 4 bases, and 12 bases lay between the germline ends. The CDR3 has 14 residues. Sequencing used PBMCs from the stem cell graft donor, obtained from the stem cell graft. The TCR originated in a human donor who donated a stem cell graft to a child with acute myeloid leukemia. This chain links TRBV11-2 with TRBJ2-3, with D possibly TRBD2 on 6 matching bases. The CDR3: CASSSNWGADTQYF. The CDR3 DNA is TGTGCCAGCAGCTCAAACTGGGGGGCAGATACGCAGTATTTT.